The rows below give T cell receptor beta chains drawn from one sample of a study of cytotoxic CD8 clonotypes in ibrutinib-treated CLL. The protocol was immunoSEQ multiplex PCR, while the TCRdb copy is restricted to in-frame clones and leaves out a portion. The sample gives 150,000 or so clones, 75% to 85% of which show up once; 7.6% is in the top ten. This material consisted of PBMCs, taken after 36 months of ibrutinib treatment. The source is a human donor with chronic lymphocytic leukemia. CDR3s include the opening cysteine and the closing phenylalanine or tryptophan. The D gene is left open where the match is weak. Clone size, where shown, is once, few, many, or a class for clones that have expanded.

length	size	D	V	J	CDR3	DNA
16	few	TRBD1	TRBV10-1	TRBJ2-7	CASSESLGQGSYEQYF	TGCGCCAGCAGTGAGTCGCTGGGACAGGGATCCTACGAGCAGTACTTC
13	once	-	TRBV30	TRBJ1-6	CAWSVFPNSPLHF	TGTGCCTGGAGTGTTTTCCCCAATTCACCCCTCCACTTT
14	-	TRBD1	TRBV9	TRBJ1-2	CASSVGTGSYGYTF	TGTGCCAGCAGCGTAGGGACAGGTTCCTATGGCTACACCTTC
14	-	-	TRBV7-2	TRBJ2-2	CASSLRSSTGELFF	TGTGCCAGCAGCTTAAGGAGTAGCACCGGGGAGCTGTTTTTT
18	-	TRBD1	TRBV7-9	TRBJ1-2	CASSLAHLAGGDRYGYTF	TGTGCCAGCAGCTTGGCACATCTTGCAGGGGGCGATCGCTATGGCTACACCTTC
13	few	-	TRBV7-2	TRBJ1-2	CASSLQQNYGYTF	TGTGCCAGCAGCTTACAACAGAACTATGGCTACACCTTC
15	-	TRBD1	TRBV5-1	TRBJ2-3	CASSSQGAGTDTQYF	TGCGCCAGCAGCTCACAGGGGGCCGGCACAGATACGCAGTATTTT
13	-	-	TRBV30	TRBJ1-5	CAWSAGDNQPQHF	TGTGCCTGGAGTGCGGGGGACAATCAGCCCCAGCATTTT
16	-	-	TRBV10-3	TRBJ2-7	CAISESPPGGVHEQYF	TGTGCCATCAGTGAGTCCCCCCCCGGAGGGGTCCACGAGCAGTACTTC
15	-	TRBD1	TRBV5-1	TRBJ1-1	CASSLAPGGGTEAFF	TGCGCCAGCAGCTTGGCGCCAGGGGGAGGTACTGAAGCTTTCTTT
13	-	-	TRBV12-5	TRBJ1-5	CASGLGGGQPQHF	TGTGCTAGTGGTCTCGGGGGGGGTCAGCCCCAGCATTTT
14	-	-	TRBV7-8	TRBJ2-7	CASSLVRRAYEQYF	TGTGCCAGCAGCTTAGTTCGCAGGGCCTACGAGCAGTACTTC
16	many	-	TRBV11-3	TRBJ2-7	CASSLWDTPRSYEQYF	TGTGCCAGCAGCCTCTGGGACACCCCGCGGTCCTACGAGCAGTACTTC
14	-	-	TRBV6-5	TRBJ1-1	CASRRGMGGTEAFF	TGTGCCAGCAGAAGGGGAATGGGCGGTACCGAAGCTTTCTTT
14	-	-	TRBV19	TRBJ2-1	CASSTSGAYNEQFF	TGTGCCAGTAGTACGTCCGGGGCCTACAATGAGCAGTTCTTC
13	once	-	TRBV4-1	TRBJ2-7	CASSQRSSLEQYF	TGCGCCAGCAGCCAACGTAGTTCCCTGGAGCAGTACTTC
18	-	TRBD2	TRBV18	TRBJ2-3	CASSPPVSQRGGTDTQYF	TGTGCCAGCTCACCACCGGTTTCCCAGCGGGGGGGCACAGATACGCAGTATTTT
13	few	-	TRBV2	TRBJ1-2	CASSVELNYGYTF	TGTGCCAGCAGTGTAGAGCTTAACTATGGCTACACCTTC
14	-	-	TRBV6-5	TRBJ2-4	CASSSGRSGDIQYF	TGTGCCAGCAGTTCAGGTCGAAGTGGGGACATTCAGTACTTC
13	-	-	TRBV19	TRBJ2-2	CASSIEGGGELFF	TGTGCCAGTAGTATAGAGGGGGGCGGGGAGCTGTTTTTT
14	-	-	TRBV5-1	TRBJ2-3	CASSEGPSTDTQYF	TGCGCCAGCAGCGAGGGCCCCAGCACAGATACGCAGTATTTT
14	-	TRBD1	TRBV27	TRBJ1-6	CASSFPGGHSPLHF	TGTGCCAGCAGTTTCCCAGGGGGTCATTCACCCCTCCACTTT
15	-	TRBD2	TRBV10-3	TRBJ2-1	CAISDPSGGAVEQFF	TGTGCCATCAGTGACCCTAGCGGGGGGGCCGTAGAGCAGTTCTTC
13	-	-	TRBV5-1	TRBJ1-3	CASSLDLGRTIYF	TGCGCCAGCAGCTTGGATCTGGGACGCACCATATATTTT
16	-	TRBD2	TRBV28	TRBJ2-3	CASSPGLAGAWDTQYF	TGTGCCAGCAGCCCCGGACTAGCGGGGGCGTGGGATACGCAGTATTTT
13	-	-	TRBV4-1	TRBJ2-7	CASSLARDNEQYF	TGCGCCAGCAGCCTAGCCCGGGACAACGAGCAGTACTTC
16	-	-	TRBV5-1	TRBJ2-2	CASSFGQTSSTGELFF	TGCGCCAGCAGCTTTGGACAGACCTCGAGCACCGGGGAGCTGTTTTTT
12	-	-	TRBV5-1	TRBJ1-1	CASSLRWPEAFF	TGCGCCAGCAGCTTGCGATGGCCTGAAGCTTTCTTT
14	once	-	TRBV2	TRBJ2-7	CASSEYLGSYEQYF	TGTGCCAGCAGTGAATATCTCGGATCCTACGAGCAGTACTTC
14	-	-	TRBV28	TRBJ2-3	CASSLRRPGVAQYF	TGTGCCAGCAGCCTCCGGCGCCCAGGGGTTGCGCAGTATTTT
17	-	-	TRBV5-1	TRBJ2-1	CASSLSPTRNRYNEQFF	TGCGCCAGCAGCTTGTCTCCAACAAGGAATCGGTACAATGAGCAGTTCTTC
17	-	-	TRBV5-4	TRBJ2-6	CASSLAGGGAGANVLTF	TGTGCCAGCAGCTTGGCCGGCGGAGGGGCTGGGGCCAACGTCCTGACTTTC
15	-	TRBD1	TRBV6-4	TRBJ1-1	CASSGRTGYHTEAFF	TGTGCCAGCAGCGGACGGACAGGTTACCACACTGAAGCTTTCTTT
13	-	-	TRBV10-1	TRBJ1-1	CASVGTENTEAFF	TGCGCCAGCGTTGGGACCGAGAACACTGAAGCTTTCTTT
13	-	-	TRBV29-1	TRBJ1-1	CSVESGLGTEAFF	TGCAGCGTTGAATCAGGGTTGGGTACTGAAGCTTTCTTT